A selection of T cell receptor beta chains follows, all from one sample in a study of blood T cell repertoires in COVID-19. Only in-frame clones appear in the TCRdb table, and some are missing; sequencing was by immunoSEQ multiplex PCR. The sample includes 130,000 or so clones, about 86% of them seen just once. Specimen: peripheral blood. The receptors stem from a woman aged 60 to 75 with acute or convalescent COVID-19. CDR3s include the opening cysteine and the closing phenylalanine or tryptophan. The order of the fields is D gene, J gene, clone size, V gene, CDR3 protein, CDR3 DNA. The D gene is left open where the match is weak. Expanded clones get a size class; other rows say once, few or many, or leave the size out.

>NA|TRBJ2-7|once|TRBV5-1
CASSLAARSLEQYF
TGCGCCAGCAGCTTGGCCGCCAGATCTCTGGAGCAGTACTTC
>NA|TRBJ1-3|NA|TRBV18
CASSPEPGNTIYF
TGTGCCAGCTCACCAGAGCCTGGAAACACCATATATTTT
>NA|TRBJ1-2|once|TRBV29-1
CSVEDRDRDGYTF
TGCAGCGTTGAAGATCGCGACAGAGATGGCTACACCTTC
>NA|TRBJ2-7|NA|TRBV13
CASSFYAGLWEQYF
TGTGCCAGCAGCTTCTACGCGGGGTTGTGGGAGCAGTACTTC
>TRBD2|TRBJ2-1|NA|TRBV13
CASSFGGGVDEQFF
TGTGCCAGCAGCTTTGGCGGGGGGGTTGATGAGCAGTTCTTC
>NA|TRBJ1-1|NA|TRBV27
CASSLRPPGWVVGNTEAFF
TGTGCCAGCAGTTTACGGCCCCCAGGATGGGTAGTCGGGAACACTGAAGCTTTCTTT
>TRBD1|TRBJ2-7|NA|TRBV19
CASSPRQGRKDEQYF
TGTGCCAGTAGTCCCCGACAGGGGAGGAAGGACGAGCAGTACTTC
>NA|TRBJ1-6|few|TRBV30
CAWLRRGNNSPLHF
TGTGCCTGGTTGCGCCGGGGAAATAATTCACCCCTCCACTTT
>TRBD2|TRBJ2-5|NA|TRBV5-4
CASSPGTRMKETQYF
TGTGCCAGCAGCCCCGGGACTAGGATGAAAGAGACCCAGTACTTC
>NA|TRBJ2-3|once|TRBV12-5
CASGSLVQDRQYF
TGTGCTAGTGGTTCGCTCGTTCAAGACAGGCAGTATTTT
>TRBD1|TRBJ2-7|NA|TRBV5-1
CASSLDGQGSYEQYF
TGCGCCAGCAGCTTAGACGGACAGGGTAGCTACGAGCAGTACTTC
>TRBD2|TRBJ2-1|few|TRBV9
CASSVGSGGAFNEQFF
TGTGCCAGCAGCGTAGGTAGCGGGGGGGCTTTCAATGAGCAGTTCTTC
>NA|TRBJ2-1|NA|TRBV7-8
CASSLGAGPMDEQFF
TGTGCCAGCAGCTTAGGCGCGGGGCCCATGGATGAGCAGTTCTTC
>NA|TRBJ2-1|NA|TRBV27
CASSLRGPDGEQFF
TGTGCCAGCAGCCTGCGGGGACCAGACGGTGAGCAGTTCTTC
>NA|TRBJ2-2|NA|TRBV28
CASSSLRGSTGELFF
TGTGCCAGCAGTTCCCTCAGGGGATCCACCGGGGAGCTGTTTTTT
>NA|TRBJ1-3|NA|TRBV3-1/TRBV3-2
CASSLGSRSSGNTIYF
TGTGCCAGCAGCCTAGGCTCTAGGAGCTCTGGAAACACCATATATTTT
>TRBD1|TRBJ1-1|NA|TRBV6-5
CASSYGQGYTEAFF
TGTGCCAGCAGTTACGGACAGGGGTACACTGAAGCTTTCTTT
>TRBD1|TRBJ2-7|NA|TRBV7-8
CASSRPGQGGPYEQYF
TGTGCCAGCAGCCGCCCCGGACAGGGTGGGCCCTACGAGCAGTACTTC
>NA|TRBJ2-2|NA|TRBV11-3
CASSLGPHGELFF
TGTGCCAGCAGCTTAGGGCCTCACGGGGAGCTGTTTTTT
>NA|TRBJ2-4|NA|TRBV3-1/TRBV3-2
CASAEGLSFKNIQYF
TGTGCCAGCGCCGAGGGTTTAAGTTTCAAAAACATTCAGTACTTC
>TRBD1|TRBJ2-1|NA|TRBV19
CASTRPGTGWHEQFF
TGTGCCAGTACCCGGCCAGGGACAGGGTGGCATGAGCAGTTCTTC
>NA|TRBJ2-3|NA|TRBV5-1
CASSHIRRDTDTQYF
TGCGCCAGCAGCCATATTAGGAGGGACACAGATACGCAGTATTTT
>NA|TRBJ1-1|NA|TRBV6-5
CASSIRGGEAFF
TGTGCCAGCAGTATCCGAGGGGGTGAAGCTTTCTTT
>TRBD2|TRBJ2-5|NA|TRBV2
CASTVELAVQETQYF
TGTGCCAGCACGGTCGAACTAGCGGTCCAAGAGACCCAGTACTTC
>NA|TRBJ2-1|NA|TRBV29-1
CSVEESYNEQFF
TGCAGCGTTGAGGAGTCGTACAATGAGCAGTTCTTC
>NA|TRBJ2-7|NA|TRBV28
CASSLTGGPYEQYF
TGTGCCAGCAGTCTAACGGGGGGCCCCTACGAGCAGTACTTC
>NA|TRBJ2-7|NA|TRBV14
CASSQVTGSGEQYF
TGTGCCAGCAGCCAAGTGACAGGCAGTGGGGAGCAGTACTTC
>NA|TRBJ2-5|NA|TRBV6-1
CASSEEGVQETQYF
TGTGCCAGCAGTGAAGAGGGGGTCCAAGAGACCCAGTACTTC
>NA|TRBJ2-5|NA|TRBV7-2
CASSLGGELQETQYF
TGTGCCAGCAGCTTAGGCGGGGAACTTCAAGAGACCCAGTACTTC
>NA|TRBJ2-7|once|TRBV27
CASSSQGGTYEQYF
TGTGCCAGCAGTTCTCAGGGTGGGACCTACGAGCAGTACTTC
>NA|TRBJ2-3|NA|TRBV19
CASSIDRFSTDTQYF
TGTGCCAGTAGTATAGACAGATTTAGCACAGATACGCAGTATTTT
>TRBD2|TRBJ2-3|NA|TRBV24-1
CATSDPLAGGFHSTDTQYF
TGTGCCACCAGTGACCCCCTAGCGGGGGGGTTCCATAGCACAGATACGCAGTATTTT
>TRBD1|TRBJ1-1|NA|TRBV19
CASTLSAAGTGHTEAFF
TGTGCCAGTACCCTAAGCGCCGCCGGGACAGGGCACACTGAAGCTTTCTTT
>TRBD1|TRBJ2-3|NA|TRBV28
CASRPQGADTQYF
TGTGCCAGCAGGCCCCAGGGGGCAGATACGCAGTATTTT
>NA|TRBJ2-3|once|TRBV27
CASSLGGPRGLWTDTQYF
TGTGCCAGCAGCCTCGGGGGGCCCAGGGGTCTTTGGACAGATACGCAGTATTTT
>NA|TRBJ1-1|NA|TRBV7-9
CASTLTGNSEAFF
TGTGCCAGCACCTTAACAGGGAACTCTGAAGCTTTCTTT
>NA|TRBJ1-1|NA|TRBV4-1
CASSQSQSMNTEAFF
TGCGCCAGCAGCCAATCCCAATCAATGAACACTGAAGCTTTCTTT
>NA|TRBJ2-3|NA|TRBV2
CASSVQPLGTDTQYF
TGTGCCAGCAGTGTCCAGCCTCTAGGCACAGATACGCAGTATTTT
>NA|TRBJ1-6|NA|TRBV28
CASSSLGQSYNSPLHF
TGTGCCAGCAGTTCCCTCGGACAGAGCTATAATTCACCCCTCCACTTT
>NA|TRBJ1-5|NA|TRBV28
CASSRNPPRVWLSRQPQHF
TGTGCCAGCAGCCGGAATCCCCCCCGGGTTTGGTTATCTCGGCAGCCCCAGCATTTT
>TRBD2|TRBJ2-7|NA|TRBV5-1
CASSPRGSGETSTYEQYF
TGCGCCAGCAGCCCCCGGGGTAGCGGGGAGACCAGTACCTACGAGCAGTACTTC
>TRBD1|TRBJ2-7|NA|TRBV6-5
CASSYSRTGGYEQYF
TGTGCCAGCAGTTACTCTAGGACAGGGGGCTACGAGCAGTACTTC
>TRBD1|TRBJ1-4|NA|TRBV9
CASSGQGEDEKLFF
TGTGCCAGCAGCGGACAGGGGGAGGATGAAAAACTGTTTTTT
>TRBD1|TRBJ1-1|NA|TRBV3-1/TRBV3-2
CASSQGRGVDTEAFF
TGTGCCAGCAGCCAGGGCAGGGGGGTAGACACTGAAGCTTTCTTT
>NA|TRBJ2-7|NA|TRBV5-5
CASSLQAGVVYEQYF
TGTGCCAGCAGCTTGCAGGCAGGGGTTGTCTACGAGCAGTACTTC
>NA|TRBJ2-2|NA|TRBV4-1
CASSQQGLHNTGELFF
TGCGCCAGCAGCCAACAGGGACTTCATAACACCGGGGAGCTGTTTTTT
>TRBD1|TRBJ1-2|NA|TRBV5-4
CASSLAGQGGAYGYTF
TGTGCCAGCAGCTTGGCCGGACAGGGGGGGGCTTATGGCTACACCTTC
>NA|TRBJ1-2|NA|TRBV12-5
CASGLGHPRAANYGYTF
TGTGCTAGTGGTTTGGGACACCCCAGGGCCGCCAACTATGGCTACACCTTC